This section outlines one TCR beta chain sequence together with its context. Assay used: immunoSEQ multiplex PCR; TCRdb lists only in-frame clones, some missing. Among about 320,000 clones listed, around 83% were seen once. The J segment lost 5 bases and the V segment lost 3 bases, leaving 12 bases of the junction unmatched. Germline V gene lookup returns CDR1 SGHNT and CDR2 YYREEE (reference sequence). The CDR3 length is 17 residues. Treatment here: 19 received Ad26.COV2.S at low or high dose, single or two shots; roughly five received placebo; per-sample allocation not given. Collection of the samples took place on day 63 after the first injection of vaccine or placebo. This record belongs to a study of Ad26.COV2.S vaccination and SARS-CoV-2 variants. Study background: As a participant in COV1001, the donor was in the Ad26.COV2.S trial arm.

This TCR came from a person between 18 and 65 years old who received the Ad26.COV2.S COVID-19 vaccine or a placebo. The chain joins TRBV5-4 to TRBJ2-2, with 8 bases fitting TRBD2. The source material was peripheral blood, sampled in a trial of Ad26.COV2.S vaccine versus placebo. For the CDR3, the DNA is TGTGCCAGCAGCTCCGGGGGCGGACTAGCCCAAACCGGGGAGCTGTTTTTT. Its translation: CASSSGGGLAQTGELFF.